These T cell receptor beta chains were read from a single sample in a study of cytomegalovirus exposure and HLA in healthy donors. Only in-frame clones appear in the TCRdb table, and some are missing; sequencing was by immunoSEQ multiplex PCR. The sample yields roughly 180,000 clones, more than 65% seen once. The sequencing input was PBMCs. Receptors originate from a male donor in good health and CMV-seronegative. Each CDR3 is given without its conserved first and last residue. The order of the fields is J gene, V gene, CDR3 protein.

TRBJ1-2,TRBV7-2,ASSLTPSHGYT
TRBJ2-1,TRBV4-3,ASSQVGVGYEQF
TRBJ2-1,TRBV5-5,ASSPRGYNEQF
TRBJ2-7,TRBV27,ASSLYGQGINEQY
TRBJ2-1,TRBV4-2,ASSQDSSSGRSFYNEQF
TRBJ2-3,TRBV27,ASRPGWLLLRTSTDTQY
TRBJ2-7,TRBV2,ASSVGGTYEQY
TRBJ2-3,TRBV19,ASSTLAGGTDTQY
TRBJ2-7,TRBV7-8,ASRGVSGYEQY
TRBJ1-1,TRBV6-4,ASSGGLDTEAF
TRBJ2-3,TRBV6-6,ASSLDTADTQY
TRBJ1-6,TRBV7-3,ASSFGRVASPLH
TRBJ1-1,TRBV19,ASSISGPNTEAF
TRBJ1-1,TRBV29-1,STAGGRRTEAF
TRBJ2-1,TRBV10-1,ASSDHSSGGAGIEGEQF
TRBJ2-3,TRBV9,ASSVAGTRNTDTQY
TRBJ2-3,TRBV6-4,ASSDSNGTSGVRTDTQY
TRBJ2-2,TRBV9,ASSEGFGELF
TRBJ2-5,TRBV4-1,ASSWTLQETQY
TRBJ1-6,TRBV5-4,ASSTDYNSPLH
TRBJ2-3,TRBV7-9,ASSFADRGQY
TRBJ2-3,TRBV10-3,AISPGQGASDTQY
TRBJ1-6,TRBV30,AWSVGGSYNSPLH
TRBJ2-3,TRBV10-2,ASKGGLADTQY
TRBJ2-1,TRBV27,ASSSRYWVIRGHNEQF
TRBJ1-1,TRBV6-1,ASSPRTGGNTEAF
TRBJ2-6,TRBV5-4,ASSRSGGGSGANVLT
TRBJ2-7,TRBV21-1,ASSKNQGAKGDYEQY
NA,TRBV28,ASSLYRGAADYEQY